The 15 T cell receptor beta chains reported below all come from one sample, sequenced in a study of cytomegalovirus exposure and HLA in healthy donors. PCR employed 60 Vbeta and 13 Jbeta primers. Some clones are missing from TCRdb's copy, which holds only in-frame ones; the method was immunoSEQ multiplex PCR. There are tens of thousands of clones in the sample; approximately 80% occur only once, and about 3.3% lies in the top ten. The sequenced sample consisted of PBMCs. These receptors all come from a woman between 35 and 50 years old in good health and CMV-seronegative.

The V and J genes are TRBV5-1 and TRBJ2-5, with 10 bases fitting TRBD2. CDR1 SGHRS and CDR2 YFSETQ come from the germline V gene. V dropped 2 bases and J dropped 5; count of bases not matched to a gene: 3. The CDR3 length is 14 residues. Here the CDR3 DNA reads TGCGCCAGCAGCTTAGCGGGAGGGCTCGAGACCCAGTACTTC. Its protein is CASSLAGGLETQYF.

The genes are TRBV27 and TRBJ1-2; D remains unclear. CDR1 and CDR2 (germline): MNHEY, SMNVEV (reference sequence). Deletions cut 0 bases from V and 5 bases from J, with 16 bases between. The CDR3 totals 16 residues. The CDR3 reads CASSLSLAKAGYGYTF. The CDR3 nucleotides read TGTGCCAGCAGTTTATCGTTGGCGAAGGCCGGGTATGGCTACACCTTC.

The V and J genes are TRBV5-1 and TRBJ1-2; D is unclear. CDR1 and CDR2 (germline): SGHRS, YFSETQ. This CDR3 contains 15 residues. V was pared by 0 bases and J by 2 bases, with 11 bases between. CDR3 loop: CASSLAIGENYGYTF. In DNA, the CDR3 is TGCGCCAGCAGCTTGGCCATCGGGGAAAACTATGGCTACACCTTC.

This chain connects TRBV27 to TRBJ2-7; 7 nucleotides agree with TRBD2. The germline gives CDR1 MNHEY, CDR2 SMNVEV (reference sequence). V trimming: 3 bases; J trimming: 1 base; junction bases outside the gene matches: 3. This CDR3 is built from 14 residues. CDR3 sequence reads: CASSLGRGSYEQYF. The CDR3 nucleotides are TGTGCCAGCAGTTTGGGGAGGGGTTCCTACGAGCAGTACTTC.

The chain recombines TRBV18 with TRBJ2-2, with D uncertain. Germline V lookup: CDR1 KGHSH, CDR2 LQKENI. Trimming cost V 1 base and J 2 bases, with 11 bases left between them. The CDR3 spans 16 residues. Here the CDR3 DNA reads TGTGCCAGCTCACCACTACCCGAGATAAACACCGGGGAGCTGTTTTTT. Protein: CASSPLPEINTGELFF.

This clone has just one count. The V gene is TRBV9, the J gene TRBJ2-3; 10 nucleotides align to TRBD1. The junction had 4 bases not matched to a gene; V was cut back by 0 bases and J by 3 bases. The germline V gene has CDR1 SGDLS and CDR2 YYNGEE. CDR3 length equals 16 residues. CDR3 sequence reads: CASSVETGQGTDTQYF. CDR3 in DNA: TGTGCCAGCAGCGTAGAAACGGGACAGGGGACAGATACGCAGTATTTT.

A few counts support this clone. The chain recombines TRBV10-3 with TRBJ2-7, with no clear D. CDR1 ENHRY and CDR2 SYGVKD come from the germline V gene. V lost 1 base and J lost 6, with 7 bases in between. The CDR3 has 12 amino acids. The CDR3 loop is CAISEFYGEQYF. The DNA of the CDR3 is TGTGCCATCAGTGAGTTCTACGGCGAGCAGTACTTC.

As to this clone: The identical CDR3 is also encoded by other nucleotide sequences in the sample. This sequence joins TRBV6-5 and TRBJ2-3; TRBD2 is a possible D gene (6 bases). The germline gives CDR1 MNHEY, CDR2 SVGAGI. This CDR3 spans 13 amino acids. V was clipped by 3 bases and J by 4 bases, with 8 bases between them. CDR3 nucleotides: TGTGCCAGCAGTTATGGAGGGGCAGATACGCAGTATTTT. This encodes CASSYGGADTQYF.

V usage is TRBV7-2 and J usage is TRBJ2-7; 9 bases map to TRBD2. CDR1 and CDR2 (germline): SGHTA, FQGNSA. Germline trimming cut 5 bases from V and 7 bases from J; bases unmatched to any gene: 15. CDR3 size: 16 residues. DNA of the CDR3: TGTGCCAGCAGCCGCGGTTTAGTACTAGCGGGCGGTGAGCAGTACTTC. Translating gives CASSRGLVLAGGEQYF.

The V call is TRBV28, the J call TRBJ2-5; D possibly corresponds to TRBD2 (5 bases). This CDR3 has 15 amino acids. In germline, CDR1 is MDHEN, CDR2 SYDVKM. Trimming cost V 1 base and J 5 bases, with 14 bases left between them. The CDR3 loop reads CASSLLSGGLETQYF. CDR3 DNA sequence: TGTGCCAGCAGTTTATTATCGGGCGGGTTGGAGACCCAGTACTTC.

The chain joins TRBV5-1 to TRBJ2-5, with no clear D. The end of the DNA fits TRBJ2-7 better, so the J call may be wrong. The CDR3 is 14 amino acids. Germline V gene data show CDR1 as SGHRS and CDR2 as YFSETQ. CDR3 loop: CASSLEAVTYEQYF. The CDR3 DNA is TGCGCCAGCAGCTTGGAGGCGGTTACCTACGAGCAGTACTTC.

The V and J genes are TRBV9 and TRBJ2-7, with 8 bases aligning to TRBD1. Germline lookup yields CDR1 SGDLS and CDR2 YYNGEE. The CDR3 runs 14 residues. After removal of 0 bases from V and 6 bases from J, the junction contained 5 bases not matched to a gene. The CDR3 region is CASSVADRVGEQYF. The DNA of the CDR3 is TGTGCCAGCAGCGTAGCGGACAGGGTAGGCGAGCAGTACTTC.

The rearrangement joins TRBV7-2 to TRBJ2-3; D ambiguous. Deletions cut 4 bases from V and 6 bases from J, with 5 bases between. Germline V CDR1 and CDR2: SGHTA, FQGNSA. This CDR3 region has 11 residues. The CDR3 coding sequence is TGTGCCAGCAGCTCTAGGGATACGCAGTATTTT. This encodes CASSSRDTQYF.

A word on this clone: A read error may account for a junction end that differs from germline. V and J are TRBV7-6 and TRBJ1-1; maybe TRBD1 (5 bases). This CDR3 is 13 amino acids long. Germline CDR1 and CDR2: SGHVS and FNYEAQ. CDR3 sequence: CAGSLYRGTEAFF. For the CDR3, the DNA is TGTGCCGGCAGCTTATATCGGGGGACTGAAGCTTTCTTT.

The CDR3: CASSLEGPNYNEQFF. DNA for the CDR3: TGTGCCAGCAGTTTAGAGGGCCCCAACTACAATGAGCAGTTCTTC. This rearrangement joins TRBV28 to TRBJ2-1, with D maybe TRBD2 (5 bases). The V gene lost 2 bases and the J gene lost 3 bases, with 11 bases spanning the gap. This CDR3 spans 15 amino acids. Germline lookup yields CDR1 MDHEN and CDR2 SYDVKM.